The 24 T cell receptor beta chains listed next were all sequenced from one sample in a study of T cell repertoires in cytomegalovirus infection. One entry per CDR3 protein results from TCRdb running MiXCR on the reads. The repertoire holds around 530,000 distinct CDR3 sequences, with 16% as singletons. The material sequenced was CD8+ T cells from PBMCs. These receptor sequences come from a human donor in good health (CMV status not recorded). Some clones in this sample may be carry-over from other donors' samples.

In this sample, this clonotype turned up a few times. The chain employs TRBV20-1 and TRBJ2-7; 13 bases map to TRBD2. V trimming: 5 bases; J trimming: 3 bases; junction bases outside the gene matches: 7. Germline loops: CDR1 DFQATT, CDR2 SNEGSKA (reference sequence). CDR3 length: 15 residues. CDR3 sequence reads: CSADWTSGGSYEQYF. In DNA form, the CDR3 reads TGCAGTGCTGATTGGACTAGCGGGGGTAGCTACGAGCAGTACTTC.

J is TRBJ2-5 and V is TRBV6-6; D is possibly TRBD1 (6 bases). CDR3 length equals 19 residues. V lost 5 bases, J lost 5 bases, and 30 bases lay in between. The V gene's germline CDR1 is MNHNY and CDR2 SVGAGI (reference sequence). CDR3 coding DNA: TGTGCCAGCAGTCCTATAAAAAACTACCCGGACAGTACGTGGGAGACCCAGTACTTC. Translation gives CASSPIKNYPDSTWETQYF.

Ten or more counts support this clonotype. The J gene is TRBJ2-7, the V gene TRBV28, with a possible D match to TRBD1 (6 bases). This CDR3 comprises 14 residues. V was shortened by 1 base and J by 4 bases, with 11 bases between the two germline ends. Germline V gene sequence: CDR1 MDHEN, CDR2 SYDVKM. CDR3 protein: CASSLLNREYEQYF. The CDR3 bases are TGTGCCAGCAGTTTATTAAACAGGGAGTACGAGCAGTACTTC.

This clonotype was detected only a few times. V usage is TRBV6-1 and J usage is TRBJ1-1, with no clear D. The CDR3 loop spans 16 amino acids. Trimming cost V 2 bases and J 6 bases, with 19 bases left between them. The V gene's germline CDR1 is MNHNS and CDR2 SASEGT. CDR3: CASSEWPASGVPEAFF. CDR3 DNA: TGTGCCAGCAGTGAATGGCCGGCGAGTGGTGTACCTGAAGCTTTCTTT.

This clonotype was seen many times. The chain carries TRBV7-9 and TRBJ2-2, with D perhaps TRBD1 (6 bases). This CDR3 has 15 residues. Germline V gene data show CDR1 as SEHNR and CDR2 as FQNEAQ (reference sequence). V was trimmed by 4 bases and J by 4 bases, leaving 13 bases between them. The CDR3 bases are TGTGCCAGCAGCTCCGGGACAAGGACCACCGGGGAGCTGTTTTTT. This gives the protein CASSSGTRTTGELFF.

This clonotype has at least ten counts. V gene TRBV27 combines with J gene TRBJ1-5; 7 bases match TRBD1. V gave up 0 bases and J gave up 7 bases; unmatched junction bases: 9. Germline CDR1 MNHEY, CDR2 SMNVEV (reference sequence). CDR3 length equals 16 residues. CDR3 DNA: TGTGCCAGCAGTTTATCCCGGGGGCAGGGGGACCAGCCCCAGCATTTT. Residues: CASSLSRGQGDQPQHF.

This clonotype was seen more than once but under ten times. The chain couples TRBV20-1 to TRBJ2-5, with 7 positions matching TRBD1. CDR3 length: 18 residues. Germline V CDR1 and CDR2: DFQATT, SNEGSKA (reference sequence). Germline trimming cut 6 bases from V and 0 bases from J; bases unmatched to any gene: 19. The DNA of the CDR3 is TGCAGTGCAAAGGACAGGCAAGGGCCCACAAACTACCAAGAGACCCAGTACTTC. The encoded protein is CSAKDRQGPTNYQETQYF.

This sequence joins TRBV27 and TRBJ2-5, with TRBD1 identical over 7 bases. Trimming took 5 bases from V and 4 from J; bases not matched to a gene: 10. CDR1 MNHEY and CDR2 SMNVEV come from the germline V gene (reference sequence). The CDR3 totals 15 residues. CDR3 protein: CASSRRGRVGETQYF. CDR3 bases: TGTGCCAGCAGTCGTAGGGGGCGAGTAGGAGAGACCCAGTACTTC.

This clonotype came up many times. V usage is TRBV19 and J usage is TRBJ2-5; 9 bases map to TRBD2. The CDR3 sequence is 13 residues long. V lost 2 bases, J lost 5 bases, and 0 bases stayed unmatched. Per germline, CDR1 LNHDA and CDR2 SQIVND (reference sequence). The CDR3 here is CASSILAGETQYF. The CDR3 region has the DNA TGTGCCAGTAGTATACTAGCGGGGGAGACCCAGTACTTC.

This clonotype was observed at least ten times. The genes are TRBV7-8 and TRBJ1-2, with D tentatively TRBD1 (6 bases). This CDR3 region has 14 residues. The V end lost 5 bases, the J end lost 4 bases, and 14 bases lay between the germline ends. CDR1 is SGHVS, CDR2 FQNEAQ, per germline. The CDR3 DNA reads TGTGCCAGCAGCCCCAGCGGACAGTCCTATGGCTACACCTTC. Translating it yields CASSPSGQSYGYTF.

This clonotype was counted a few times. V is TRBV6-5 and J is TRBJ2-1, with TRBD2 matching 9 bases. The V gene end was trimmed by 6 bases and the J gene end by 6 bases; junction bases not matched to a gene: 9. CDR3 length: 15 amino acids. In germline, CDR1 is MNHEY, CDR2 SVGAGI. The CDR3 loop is CASRPGTSFINEQFF. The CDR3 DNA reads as TGTGCCAGCAGACCCGGGACTAGCTTCATCAATGAGCAGTTCTTC.

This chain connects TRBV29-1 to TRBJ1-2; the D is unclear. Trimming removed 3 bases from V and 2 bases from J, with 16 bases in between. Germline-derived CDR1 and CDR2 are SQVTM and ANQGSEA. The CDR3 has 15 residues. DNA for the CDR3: TGCAGCGTTGAGCCTACAACCGGGATAAACTATGGCTACACCTTC. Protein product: CSVEPTTGINYGYTF. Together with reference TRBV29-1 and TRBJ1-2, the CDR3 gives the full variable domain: SAVISQKPSRDICQRGTSLTIQCQVDSQVTMMFWYRQQPGQSLTLIATANQGSEATYESGFVIDKFPISRPNLTFSTLTVSNMSPEDSSIYLCSVEPTTGINYGYTFGSGTRLTVV.

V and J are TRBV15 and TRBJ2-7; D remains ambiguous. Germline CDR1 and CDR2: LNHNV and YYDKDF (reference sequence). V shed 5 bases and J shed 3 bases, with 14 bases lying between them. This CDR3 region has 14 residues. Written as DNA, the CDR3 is TGTGCCACCAGCCCTTCCGCTGATGGCTACGAGCAGTACTTC. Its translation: CATSPSADGYEQYF.

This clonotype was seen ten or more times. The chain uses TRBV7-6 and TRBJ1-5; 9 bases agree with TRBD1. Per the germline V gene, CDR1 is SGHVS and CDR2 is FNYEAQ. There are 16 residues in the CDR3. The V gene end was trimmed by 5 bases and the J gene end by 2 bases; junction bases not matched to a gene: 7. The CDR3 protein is CASSPGTGFRNQPQHF. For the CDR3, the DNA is TGTGCCAGCAGCCCCGGGACAGGGTTCCGCAATCAGCCCCAGCATTTT.

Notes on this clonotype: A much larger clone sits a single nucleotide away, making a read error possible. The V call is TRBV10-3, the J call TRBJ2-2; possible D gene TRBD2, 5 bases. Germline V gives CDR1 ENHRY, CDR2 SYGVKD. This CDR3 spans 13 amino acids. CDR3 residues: CAISEANTGDLFF. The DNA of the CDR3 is TGTGCCATCAGTGAAGCGAACACCGGGGATCTGTTTTTT.

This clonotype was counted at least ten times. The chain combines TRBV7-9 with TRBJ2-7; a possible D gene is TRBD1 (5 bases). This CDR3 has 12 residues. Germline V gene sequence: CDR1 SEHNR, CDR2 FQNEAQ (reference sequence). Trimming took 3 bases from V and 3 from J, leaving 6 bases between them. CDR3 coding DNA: TGTGCCAGCAGCTTGGACATCTACGAGCAGTACTTC. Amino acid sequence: CASSLDIYEQYF.

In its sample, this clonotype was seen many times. CDR3 nucleotide sequence: TGTGCCAGCAGTTTATCCGAGCAGGGACAGAGGGCTAATGAAAAACTGTTTTTT. This encodes CASSLSEQGQRANEKLFF. The rearrangement links TRBV27 to TRBJ1-4, with 7 bases aligning to TRBD1. The CDR3 is 18 amino acids. The germline gives CDR1 MNHEY, CDR2 SMNVEV (reference sequence). V was clipped by 0 bases and J by 3 bases; unmatched bases: 10.

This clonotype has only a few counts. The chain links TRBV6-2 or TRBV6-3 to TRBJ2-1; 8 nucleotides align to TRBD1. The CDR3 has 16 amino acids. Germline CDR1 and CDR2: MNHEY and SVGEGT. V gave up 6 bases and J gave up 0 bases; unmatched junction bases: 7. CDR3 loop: CASRRSTGDSYNEQFF. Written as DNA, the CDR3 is TGTGCCAGCAGGCGCTCGACAGGGGACTCCTACAATGAGCAGTTCTTC.

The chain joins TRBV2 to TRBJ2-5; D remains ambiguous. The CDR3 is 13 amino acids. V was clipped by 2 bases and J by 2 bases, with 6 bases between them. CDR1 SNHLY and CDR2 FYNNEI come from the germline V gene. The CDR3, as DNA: TGTGCCAGCAGTGAATACTATCAAGAGACCCAGTACTTC. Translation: CASSEYYQETQYF.

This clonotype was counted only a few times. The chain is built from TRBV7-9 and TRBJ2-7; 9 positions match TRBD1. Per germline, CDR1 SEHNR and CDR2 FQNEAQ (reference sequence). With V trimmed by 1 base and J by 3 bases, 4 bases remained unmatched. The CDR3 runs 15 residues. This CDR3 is CASSLVTGGHYEQYF. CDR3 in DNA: TGTGCCAGCAGCTTAGTGACAGGGGGTCACTACGAGCAGTACTTC.

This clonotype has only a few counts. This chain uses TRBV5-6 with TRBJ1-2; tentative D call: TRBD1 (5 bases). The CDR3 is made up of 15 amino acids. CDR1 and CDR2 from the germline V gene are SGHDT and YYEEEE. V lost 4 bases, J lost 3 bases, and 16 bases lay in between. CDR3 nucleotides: TGTGCCAGCAGCGGGGCGGGGGTAAGGGACTATGGCTACACCTTC. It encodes CASSGAGVRDYGYTF.

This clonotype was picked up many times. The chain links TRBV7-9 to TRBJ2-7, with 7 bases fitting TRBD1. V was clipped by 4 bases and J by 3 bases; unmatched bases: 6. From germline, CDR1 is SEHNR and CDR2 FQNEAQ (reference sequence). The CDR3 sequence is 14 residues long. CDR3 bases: TGTGCCAGCAGCTCTCGGGACAGAAACTACGAGCAGTACTTC. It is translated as CASSSRDRNYEQYF. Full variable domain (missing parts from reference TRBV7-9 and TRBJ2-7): DTGVSQNPRHKITKRGQNVTFRCDPISEHNRLYWYRQTLGQGPEFLTYFQNEAQLEKSRLLSDRFSAERPKGSFSTLEIQRTEQGDSAMYLCASSSRDRNYEQYFGPGTRLTVT.

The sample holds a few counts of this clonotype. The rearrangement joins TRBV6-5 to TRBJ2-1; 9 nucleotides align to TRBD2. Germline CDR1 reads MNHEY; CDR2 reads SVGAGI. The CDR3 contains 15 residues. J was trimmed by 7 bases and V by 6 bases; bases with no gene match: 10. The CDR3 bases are TGTGCCAGCAGACTCTCTAGCGGGACGAGTAATGAGCAGTTCTTC. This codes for CASRLSSGTSNEQFF.

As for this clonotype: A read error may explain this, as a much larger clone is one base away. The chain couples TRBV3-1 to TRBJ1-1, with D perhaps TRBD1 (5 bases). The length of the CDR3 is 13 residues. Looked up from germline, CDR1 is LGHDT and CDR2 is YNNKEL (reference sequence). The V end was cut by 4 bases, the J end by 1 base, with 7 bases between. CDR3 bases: TGTGCCAGCAGCCTACAGGAGAACACTGAAGCTTTCTTT. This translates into CASSLQENTEAFF.